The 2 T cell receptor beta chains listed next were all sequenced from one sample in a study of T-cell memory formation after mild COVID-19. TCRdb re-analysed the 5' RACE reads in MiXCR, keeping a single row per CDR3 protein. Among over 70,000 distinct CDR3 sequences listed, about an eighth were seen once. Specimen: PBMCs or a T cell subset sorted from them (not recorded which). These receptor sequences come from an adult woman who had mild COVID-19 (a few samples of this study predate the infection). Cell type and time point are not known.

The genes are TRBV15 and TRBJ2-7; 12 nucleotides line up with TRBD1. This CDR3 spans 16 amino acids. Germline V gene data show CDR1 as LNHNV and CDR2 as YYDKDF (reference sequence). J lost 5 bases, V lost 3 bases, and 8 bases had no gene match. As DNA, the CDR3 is TGTGCCACCAGCAGCGACCGGGACAGGGGGCACCACGAGCAGTACTTC. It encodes CATSSDRDRGHHEQYF.

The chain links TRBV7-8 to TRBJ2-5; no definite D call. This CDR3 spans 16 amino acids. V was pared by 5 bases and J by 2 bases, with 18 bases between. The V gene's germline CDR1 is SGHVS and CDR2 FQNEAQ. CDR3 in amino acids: CASSAPVVANQETQYF. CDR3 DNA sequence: TGTGCCAGCAGCGCACCGGTAGTCGCAAATCAAGAGACCCAGTACTTC.